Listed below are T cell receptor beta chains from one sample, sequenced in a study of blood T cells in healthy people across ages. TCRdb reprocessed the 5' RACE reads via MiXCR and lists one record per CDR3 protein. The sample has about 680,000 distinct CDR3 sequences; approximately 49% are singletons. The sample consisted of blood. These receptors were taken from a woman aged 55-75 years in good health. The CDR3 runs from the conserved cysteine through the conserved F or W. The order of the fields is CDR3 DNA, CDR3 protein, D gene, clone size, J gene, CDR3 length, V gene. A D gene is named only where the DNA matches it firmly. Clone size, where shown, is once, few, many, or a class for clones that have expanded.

TGCGCCAGCAGCCAAAGCGGGTTTGGGGATACGCAGTATTTT CASSQSGFGDTQYF . . TRBJ2-3 14 TRBV4-3
TGCAGTGCTAGAGTCGTGTCAGGGGGCTTTATAGAGCAGTTCTTC CSARVVSGGFIEQFF TRBD1 once TRBJ2-1 15 TRBV20-1
TGTGCCAGCGTCCCTCGCGGTACCGGGGAGCTGTTTTTT CASVPRGTGELFF . few TRBJ2-2 13 TRBV2
TGTGCCAGCAGCCTAAGCGGGACAGTGAACACTGAAGCTTTCTTT CASSLSGTVNTEAFF TRBD1 few TRBJ1-1 15 TRBV6-6
TGCAGTGCTAGCGGGACTAGCGGGAGGTCCCACGAGCAGTACTTC CSASGTSGRSHEQYF TRBD2 . TRBJ2-7 15 TRBV20-1
TGTGCCAGCAGTACTATGGGACAGAGCTACTATGGCTACACCTTC CASSTMGQSYYGYTF TRBD1 . TRBJ1-2 15 TRBV6-5
TGTGCCAGCAGCGTTTTGGGACAGGGGGATGAAGCTTTCTTT CASSVLGQGDEAFF TRBD1 . TRBJ1-1 14 TRBV7-9
TGCGCCAGCAGCCAAGAGGAGGGTCGGGAGCAGTACTTC CASSQEEGREQYF . few TRBJ2-7 13 TRBV4-3
TGTGCCAGCAGCACCTCAGGGATGACTTACAATGAGCAGTACTTC CASSTSGMTYNEQYF . few TRBJ2-7 15 TRBV7-2
TGCGCCAGCAGCATAGACAACCAAGAGACCCAGTACTTC CASSIDNQETQYF . . TRBJ2-5 13 TRBV5-1
TGCAGTGCTAGAAGGCAGGGGGCTGGGGAGACCCAGTACTTC CSARRQGAGETQYF TRBD1 . TRBJ2-5 14 TRBV20-1
TGTGCCAGCAGCTCGGAACAGTGGAACTCCTACGAGCAGTACTTC CASSSEQWNSYEQYF . few TRBJ2-7 15 TRBV7-2
TGTGCCAGCAGTTTAGGCGGGAGTAGCAACGAGCAGTACTTC CASSLGGSSNEQYF TRBD2 many TRBJ2-7 14 TRBV6-6
TGTGCCAGCAGCTTGGCTAGCGGGAGGAATGAGCAGTTCTTC CASSLASGRNEQFF TRBD2 few TRBJ2-1 14 TRBV11-3
TGTGCCAGCAGCTTGGGGCTCAGGGAAACGGAGACCCAGTACTTC CASSLGLRETETQYF . once TRBJ2-5 15 TRBV5-4
TGCAGCGTTCGTGAGGGAATCCAAGAGACCCGGTACTTC CSVREGIQETRYF . once TRBJ2-5 13 TRBV29-1
TGTGCCATCAGTGAGGATATCGGATGGAATGAGCAGTTCTTC CAISEDIGWNEQFF . few TRBJ2-1 14 TRBV10-3
TGCGCCAGCACCGGGGGTCCAACTAATGAAAAACTGTTTTTT CASTGGPTNEKLFF . . TRBJ1-4 14 TRBV5-1
TGTGCCAGCAGCTTAATGCCGGGAAACACCATATATTTT CASSLMPGNTIYF . . TRBJ1-3 13 TRBV7-3
TGTGCCAGCAGCTTAGCCGGGACCTTACTAGCCAAAAACATTCAGTACTTC CASSLAGTLLAKNIQYF . few TRBJ2-4 17 TRBV7-2
TGTGCCACCAGTGATTCCCCCGAAGAGACCCAGTACTTC CATSDSPEETQYF . . TRBJ2-5 13 TRBV24-1
TGTGCCAGCAGTTCCTGGACAGGGGGTTCACCCCTCCACTTT CASSSWTGGSPLHF TRBD1 once TRBJ1-6 14 TRBV2
TGCAGTGCTAGAGGTGGACTAGCGGGAGTCTACGAGCAGTACTTC CSARGGLAGVYEQYF TRBD2 . TRBJ2-7 15 TRBV20-1
TGTGCCAGCAGGAGGTTGGAGACCCAGTACTTC CASRRLETQYF . few TRBJ2-5 11 TRBV7-9